This T cell receptor beta chain is from a study of breast tumors, draining lymph nodes, adjacent tissues. The count of this clonotype is one. No antigen is known for it. A much larger clone differs from this one at a single base, so this may be a read error. TCRdb itself ran the multiplex PCR reads through MiXCR, one entry per CDR3 protein. The sample records about 200,000 distinct CDR3 sequences, 25% to 40% being singletons. The CDR3 totals 15 residues. V lost 5 bases and J 6 bases, leaving 17 bases between the germline ends. Germline assignment: CDR1 MNHNS and CDR2 SASEGT. General study findings and limits: Tumors had less TCR diversity than lymph nodes, more than nontumor tissue. Luminal-like breast cancer showed significantly higher tumor–nontumor repertoire similarity than basal-like. Findings are consistent with lymph node origin and intratumoral expansion of most tumor T cells. Tumor T cell lymph node origin was a supported hypothesis, not proven.

Samples came from axillary lymph nodes draining the breast cancer. What was sequenced was axillary lymph node tissue. The chain couples TRBV6-1 to TRBJ2-1; D not certain. The clonotype was recovered from a female donor with breast cancer. Some clones in this sample may be carry-over from other donors' samples. CDR3 bases: TGTGCCAGCAGTCAAGTTTTCGGTCAGCCCAATGAGCAGTTCTTC. This translates into CASSQVFGQPNEQFF.